The 18 T cell receptor beta chains listed next were all sequenced from one sample in a study of blood T cell repertoires in COVID-19. TCRdb's copy holds only in-frame clones and misses some; the assay was immunoSEQ multiplex PCR. The sample includes just under 60,000 clones, more than 85% of them seen just once. Sequencing was performed on peripheral blood. The receptor set was obtained from a human donor with active COVID-19. The donor label of this sample is uncertain.

This chain links TRBV30 with TRBJ2-5, with D maybe TRBD2 (7 bases). V lost 1 base and J lost 5, with 20 bases in between. This CDR3 is 16 amino acids long. The germline V gene encodes CDR1 GTSNPN and CDR2 SVGIG (reference sequence). Written as DNA, the CDR3 is TGTGCCTGGAGTGCGGGGGGCTCGGGGTCCAGGGAGACCCAGTACTTC. Translating it yields CAWSAGGSGSRETQYF.

The chain couples TRBV3-1 (or the pseudogene TRBV3-2) to TRBJ1-2, with D maybe TRBD1 (6 bases). The CDR3 has 16 residues. Germline V gives CDR1 LGHDT, CDR2 YNNKEL (reference sequence). Trimming took 3 bases from V and 5 from J, leaving 19 bases between them. CDR3 in amino acids: CASSQTKGVWRYGYTF. CDR3 coding DNA: TGTGCCAGCAGCCAGACCAAGGGGGTTTGGCGATATGGCTACACCTTC.

CDR3 bases: TGCAGTGCTGGATTAGGGGGCGAGCAGTACTTC. It yields the protein CSAGLGGEQYF. The chain joins TRBV20-1 to TRBJ2-7; D perhaps matches TRBD1 (6 bases). V shed 5 bases and J shed 6 bases, with 11 bases lying between them. CDR1 is DFQATT and CDR2 is SNEGSKA in the germline V gene (reference sequence). The CDR3 runs 11 residues.

This rearrangement joins TRBV4-1 to TRBJ2-4; TRBD1 matches at 9 bases. The CDR3 loop spans 17 amino acids. Germline V gene sequence: CDR1 MGHRA, CDR2 YSYEKL. Losses at the gene ends were 2 bases for V and 0 bases for J; bases not matched to a gene: 5. The CDR3 is CASSQPGQGKAKNIQYF. In DNA, the CDR3 is TGCGCCAGCAGCCAACCGGGACAGGGAAAAGCCAAAAACATTCAGTACTTC.

V gene TRBV29-1 combines with J gene TRBJ1-1; tentative D call: TRBD1 (5 bases). The CDR3 is 11 amino acids. V was trimmed by 7 bases and J by 6 bases, leaving 12 bases between them. Germline V gene sequence: CDR1 SQVTM, CDR2 ANQGSEA. The CDR3 reads CSALQGPEAFF. Here the CDR3 DNA reads TGCAGCGCCCTTCAGGGCCCTGAAGCTTTCTTT.

Written as DNA, the CDR3 is TGTGCCAGCAGCAGACTAGCGGGGCACAATGAGCAGTTCTTC. As protein: CASSRLAGHNEQFF. V gene TRBV6-5 combines with J gene TRBJ2-1; 11 bases fit TRBD2. Germline-derived CDR1 and CDR2 are MNHEY and SVGAGI. Trimming at V came to 6 bases and at J to 5 bases, leaving 3 bases not matched to a gene. This CDR3 is 14 amino acids long.

The chain carries TRBV19 and TRBJ1-4, with TRBD1 as a possible D gene (5 bases). CDR1 and CDR2 (germline): LNHDA, SQIVND (reference sequence). The CDR3 has 15 amino acids. Trimming removed 3 bases at V and 3 bases at J, with 11 bases between. For the CDR3, the DNA is TGTGCCAGTAGTATCTTCCGACAGCCTAATGAAAAACTGTTTTTT. Translating gives CASSIFRQPNEKLFF.

The V call is TRBV2, the J call TRBJ2-1, with D tentatively TRBD1 (6 bases). The CDR3 is 13 amino acids. Germline CDR1 SNHLY, CDR2 FYNNEI. Trimming pared 7 bases from V and 4 bases from J, leaving 11 bases between. CDR3 in amino acids: CASMRTVYNEQFF. CDR3 nucleotides: TGTGCCAGCATGCGGACAGTATACAATGAGCAGTTCTTC.

V gene TRBV5-4 combines with J gene TRBJ2-1; 15 bases are shared with TRBD2. This CDR3 has 16 amino acids. J was trimmed by 4 bases and V by 6 bases; bases with no gene match: 5. Germline V gene sequence: CDR1 SGHNT, CDR2 YYREEE (reference sequence). The CDR3 sequence is CASTGGTSGRYNEQFF. The DNA for the CDR3 is TGTGCCAGCACCGGAGGGACTAGCGGGAGGTACAATGAGCAGTTCTTC.

The gene calls are TRBV24-1 and TRBJ1-5; no definite D call. The CDR3 covers 13 residues. V lost 9 bases, J lost 3 bases, and 11 bases lay in between. Germline CDR1 reads KGHDR; CDR2 reads SFDVKD. CDR3 protein: CATAKNDNQPQHF. The CDR3 DNA reads TGTGCCACCGCTAAGAATGACAATCAGCCCCAGCATTTT.

A few counts support this clone. The chain employs TRBV5-6 and TRBJ2-1; no definite D call. The CDR3 contains 13 residues. Looked up from germline, CDR1 is SGHDT and CDR2 is YYEEEE. V gave up 0 bases and J gave up 4 bases, with 5 bases separating them. Written as DNA, the CDR3 is TGTGCCAGCAGCTTGGGACTTTACAATGAGCAGTTCTTC. It specifies CASSLGLYNEQFF.

The chain has TRBV6-2 or TRBV6-3 and TRBJ2-5, with 11 bases aligning to TRBD2. The CDR3 has 18 amino acids. The germline V gene encodes CDR1 MNHEY and CDR2 SVGEGT. Germline trimming cut 0 bases from V and 4 bases from J; bases unmatched to any gene: 10. In DNA, the CDR3 is TGTGCCAGCAGTTACTCACTAGCGGGAGTTCGCTTTCGAGAGACCCAGTACTTC. Protein sequence: CASSYSLAGVRFRETQYF.

The rearrangement joins TRBV5-1 to TRBJ2-2; no definite D call. The CDR3 spans 14 residues. The germline V gene encodes CDR1 SGHRS and CDR2 YFSETQ. V was clipped by 1 base and J by 6 bases, with 10 bases between them. The chain's CDR3 is CASSLSGIAGELFF. CDR3 coding DNA: TGCGCCAGCAGCTTGTCGGGTATCGCCGGGGAGCTGTTTTTT.

The chain couples TRBV7-2 to TRBJ1-5; 7 nucleotides match TRBD1. The germline V gene has CDR1 SGHTA and CDR2 FQGNSA. CDR3 length equals 15 residues. Trimming at V came to 2 bases and at J to 1 base, leaving 2 bases not matched to a gene. The CDR3 DNA follows: TGTGCCAGCAGCTTAATCAGGGGGAGCAATCAGCCCCAGCATTTT. The encoded protein is CASSLIRGSNQPQHF.

The CDR3 DNA follows: TGTGCCAGCAGTCATCGGGTTGAAGCTTTCTTT. Translation: CASSHRVEAFF. J is TRBJ1-1 and V is TRBV5-8; the D is unclear. The CDR3 has 11 residues. Trimming removed 5 bases from V and 7 bases from J, with 9 bases in between. Germline CDR1 reads SGHTS; CDR2 reads YDEGEE.

The chain employs TRBV25-1 and TRBJ1-6; D call uncertain. This CDR3 region has 13 residues. The V end lost 7 bases, the J end lost 13 bases, and 17 bases lay between the germline ends. Germline V gene sequence: CDR1 MGHDK, CDR2 SYGVNS. CDR3 sequence: CASTGASESPLHF. The CDR3 bases are TGTGCCAGCACCGGCGCTTCGGAGTCTCCCCTCCACTTT.

This clone is a singleton in its sample. The chain recombines TRBV2 with TRBJ2-2; D may be TRBD2 (6 bases). The V gene's germline CDR1 is SNHLY and CDR2 FYNNEI. V was pared by 2 bases and J by 5 bases, with 12 bases between. The length of the CDR3 is 15 residues. This CDR3 is CASSESGGGTGELFF. CDR3 nucleotide sequence: TGTGCCAGCAGTGAATCCGGCGGAGGGACCGGGGAGCTGTTTTTT.

In this sample, this clone turned up a few times. The J gene is TRBJ2-5, the V gene TRBV5-1; D is perhaps TRBD2 (5 bases). Germline V lookup: CDR1 SGHRS, CDR2 YFSETQ. The CDR3 covers 13 residues. Deletions cut 3 bases from V and 3 bases from J, with 9 bases between. DNA for the CDR3: TGCGCCAGCAGCTACCCAGCGGAAGAGACCCAGTACTTC. Its protein is CASSYPAEETQYF.